One sample yielded the 20 T cell receptor beta chains listed below, sequenced in a study of blood T cells in healthy people across ages. Sample-barcoded 5' priming and a J-beta primer mix drove a second PCR of about 6 to 12 cycles. TCRdb fed the 5' RACE reads into MiXCR, producing one record per CDR3 protein. The sample has about 1.6 million distinct CDR3 sequences; about 35% are singletons. The sequenced material came from blood. These receptors originate from a woman in her thirties in good health.

The V gene is TRBV28, the J gene TRBJ1-5; D not resolved. CDR1 is MDHEN and CDR2 is SYDVKM in the germline V gene. V was trimmed by 8 bases and J by 6 bases, leaving 11 bases between them. CDR3 length: 12 residues. CDR3 sequence: CASWTFGQPQHF. The CDR3 nucleotides are TGTGCCAGCTGGACTTTTGGTCAGCCCCAGCATTTT.

Only a few counts were recorded for this clonotype. In nucleotides, the CDR3 is TGTGCCAGCAGCCAAGACCTAGCGGGAGGGACAGAGACCCAGTACTTC. Protein product: CASSQDLAGGTETQYF. The genes are TRBV4-2 and TRBJ2-5, with TRBD2 identical over 12 bases. The CDR3 sequence is 16 residues long. From germline, CDR1 is LGHNA and CDR2 YNFKEQ. The V gene end was trimmed by 0 bases and the J gene end by 4 bases; junction bases not matched to a gene: 3.

This chain connects TRBV4-2 to TRBJ1-6; D not resolved. The CDR3 is 17 amino acids. The germline CDR1 and CDR2 sequences are LGHNA and YNFKEQ. Trimming removed 0 bases at V and 10 bases at J, with 19 bases between. CDR3 nucleotides: TGTGCCAGCAGCCAAGATCCCGGAACAACACTAGGCTCACCCCTCCACTTT. Its translation is CASSQDPGTTLGSPLHF.

This clonotype was observed a handful of times. The chain joins TRBV5-5 to TRBJ1-1; the D gene is possibly TRBD1 (5 bases). Germline V gene lookup returns CDR1 SGHKS and CDR2 YYEKEE (reference sequence). There are 18 residues in the CDR3. V lost 0 bases to trimming and J lost 0 bases, with 18 bases between them. The CDR3 region has the DNA TGTGCCAGCAGCTTGGAGGCCAGGGTAGCCGCGATGAACACTGAAGCTTTCTTT. The encoded protein is CASSLEARVAAMNTEAFF.

A few counts support this clonotype. The rearrangement links TRBV7-3 to TRBJ2-3; D gene ambiguous. V lost 5 bases, J lost 4 bases, and 13 bases lay in between. Germline-derived CDR1 and CDR2 are SGHTA and FQGTGA. This CDR3 is 14 amino acids long. In nucleotides, the CDR3 is TGTGCCAGCAGCGTCCTGAGAAGTTCAGATACGCAGTATTTT. Its translation: CASSVLRSSDTQYF.

This clonotype has just a few counts. The chain links TRBV3-1 to TRBJ2-7; a possible D gene is TRBD1 (5 bases). Trimming pared 5 bases from V and 3 bases from J, leaving 8 bases between. Germline CDR1 is LGHDT and CDR2 is YNNKEL (reference sequence). The CDR3 is made up of 12 amino acids. The CDR3: CASSKDNYEQYF. The CDR3 bases are TGTGCCAGCAGCAAGGACAACTACGAGCAGTACTTC.

There are a few counts of this clonotype. The V gene is TRBV5-6, the J gene TRBJ2-1, with unresolved D. The V and J ends lost 0 bases and 0 bases respectively, with 10 bases between them. The CDR3 extends over 16 amino acids. Germline CDR1 reads SGHDT; CDR2 reads YYEEEE. CDR3 amino acids: CASSLVTINSYNEQFF. The CDR3, as DNA: TGTGCCAGCAGCTTGGTTACTATTAACTCCTACAATGAGCAGTTCTTC.

V gene TRBV20-1 combines with J gene TRBJ2-3, with a weak D call TRBD1 (6 bases). CDR1 is DFQATT, CDR2 SNEGSKA, per germline (reference sequence). The CDR3 loop spans 12 amino acids. The V gene lost 6 bases and the J gene lost 6 bases, with 13 bases spanning the gap. The CDR3 protein is CSAPKTGDTQYF. CDR3 DNA sequence: TGCAGTGCCCCGAAAACAGGGGATACGCAGTATTTT.

V gene TRBV6-5 combines with J gene TRBJ2-5; D is perhaps TRBD2 (5 bases). The germline gives CDR1 MNHEY, CDR2 SVGAGI. The CDR3 spans 16 residues. Deletions cut 6 bases from V and 5 bases from J, with 22 bases between. In nucleotides, the CDR3 is TGTGCCAGCAGGCCCGCTACTAGTTTCTGGCGGGAGACCCAGTACTTC. This sequence encodes CASRPATSFWRETQYF.

This clonotype was seen only a few times. The chain links TRBV5-1 to TRBJ2-5; D unclear. CDR3 length: 14 residues. The V and J ends lost 2 bases and 5 bases respectively, with 13 bases between them. Per the germline V gene, CDR1 is SGHRS and CDR2 is YFSETQ. CDR3 in amino acids: CASSLRILVETQYF. The CDR3 DNA follows: TGCGCCAGCAGCTTACGGATTTTGGTGGAGACCCAGTACTTC.

On this clonotype: At one of its ends the junction is not consistent with the germline gene, which may arise from a read error. The rearrangement links TRBV12-3 or TRBV12-4 to TRBJ1-2; D not certain. There are 15 residues in the CDR3. The CDR3, as DNA: TGTGCCAACAGTTTAGAGGCAATCATCCGGCATGGCTACACCTTC. Residues: CANSLEAIIRHGYTF.

V and J are TRBV9 and TRBJ2-1; D possibly uses TRBD1 or TRBD2 (6 bases each). This CDR3 spans 15 amino acids. Germline-derived CDR1 and CDR2 are SGDLS and YYNGEE. V was cut by 2 bases and J by 6 bases, with 15 bases left in between. The DNA for the CDR3 is TGTGCCAGCAGCGTGTCAGTAGGGGGGCTCAATGAGCAGTTCTTC. Translated, it gives CASSVSVGGLNEQFF.

The V and J genes are TRBV5-1 and TRBJ2-7; 7 bases line up with TRBD1. V dropped 4 bases and J dropped 6; count of bases not matched to a gene: 10. This CDR3 has 14 amino acids. Germline values: CDR1 SGHRS, CDR2 YFSETQ. CDR3: CASSTRDRGGEQYF. CDR3 DNA: TGCGCCAGCAGCACTCGGGACAGAGGAGGCGAGCAGTACTTC.

This clonotype came up a few times. The genes are TRBV11-2 and TRBJ2-5, with 10 bases aligning to TRBD2. The germline V gene encodes CDR1 SGHAT and CDR2 FQNNGV. Trimming took 5 bases from V and 1 from J; bases not matched to a gene: 16. The CDR3 sequence is 19 residues long. The CDR3 loop is CASSQLSPRLAGRQETQYF. CDR3 coding DNA: TGTGCCAGCAGCCAACTCTCACCTAGACTAGCGGGCCGCCAAGAGACCCAGTACTTC. The variable domain in full, with the rest retrieved from reference TRBV11-2 and TRBJ2-5, is EAGVAQSPRYKIIEKRQSVAFWCNPISGHATLYWYQQILGQGPKLLIQFQNNGVVDDSQLPKDRFSAERLKGVDSTLKIQPAKLEDSAVYLCASSQLSPRLAGRQETQYFGPGTRLLVL.

The J gene is TRBJ1-1, the V gene TRBV29-1; no clear D gene. Trimming took off 4 bases at V and 4 bases at J, with 16 bases between the two ends. From germline, CDR1 is SQVTM and CDR2 ANQGSEA. This CDR3 is 14 amino acids long. The CDR3 is CSVATRLTGTEAFF. The CDR3 nucleotides read TGCAGCGTTGCGACGCGGCTGACGGGCACTGAAGCTTTCTTT. Based on the CDR3 plus reference TRBV29-1 and TRBJ1-1, the full variable domain is SAVISQKPSRDICQRGTSLTIQCQVDSQVTMMFWYRQQPGQSLTLIATANQGSEATYESGFVIDKFPISRPNLTFSTLTVSNMSPEDSSIYLCSVATRLTGTEAFFGQGTRLTVV.

V and J are TRBV12-3 or TRBV12-4 and TRBJ2-3; 9 bases are shared with TRBD2. The CDR3 extends over 15 amino acids. V trimming: 4 bases; J trimming: 1 base; junction bases outside the gene matches: 3. The CDR3 DNA reads TGTGCCAGCAGTTCCCTAGCGGGGCGCACAGATACGCAGTATTTT. It codes for CASSSLAGRTDTQYF.

This sequence joins TRBV7-9 and TRBJ2-5; 7 bases are a match to TRBD1. CDR3 length equals 12 residues. Germline V lookup: CDR1 SEHNR, CDR2 FQNEAQ (reference sequence). J gave up 7 bases and V 10 bases, and 9 bases lay outside the gene matches. The CDR3 DNA reads as TGTGCCACGCAACGACAGGGTGGGACCCAGTACTTC. As protein: CATQRQGGTQYF. The full variable domain, with the rest looked up from reference TRBV7-9 and TRBJ2-5, is DTGVSQNPRHKITKRGQNVTFRCDPISEHNRLYWYRQTLGQGPEFLTYFQNEAQLEKSRLLSDRFSAERPKGSFSTLEIQRTEQGDSAMYLCATQRQGGTQYFGPGTRLLVL.

The chain has TRBV5-4 and TRBJ2-1; D unresolved. CDR3 length: 12 residues. Germline assignment: CDR1 SGHNT and CDR2 YYREEE (reference sequence). The V end lost 7 bases, the J end lost 13 bases, and 18 bases lay between the germline ends. The CDR3 here is CASGPQRIGQFF. The CDR3 nucleotides are TGTGCCAGCGGACCGCAGAGGATCGGTCAGTTCTTC.

This clonotype was seen more than once but under ten times. The gene calls are TRBV7-2 and TRBJ1-4, with no clear D. The germline CDR1 and CDR2 sequences are SGHTA and FQGNSA. Between the trimmed V and J ends, which lost 3 bases and 3 bases, there was a span of 11 bases. This CDR3 is built from 15 residues. CDR3: CASSFESLSNEKLFF. Written as DNA, the CDR3 is TGTGCCAGCAGCTTTGAGAGCTTGTCTAATGAAAAACTGTTTTTT.

This clonotype has more than one count but fewer than ten. The V call is TRBV4-2, the J call TRBJ2-3, with 13 bases aligning to TRBD2. Germline-derived CDR1 and CDR2 are LGHNA and YNFKEQ. The CDR3 spans 17 residues. With 2 bases clipped from V and 6 bases from J, the junction kept 8 bases outside the gene matches. In DNA form, the CDR3 reads TGTGCCAGCAGCCAACACCCTAGACTAGCGGGGGGTGATACGCAGTATTTT. Amino acids: CASSQHPRLAGGDTQYF.